The 30 T cell receptor beta chains reported below all come from one sample, sequenced in a study of response to subunit inactivated influenza vaccine. Each CDR3 protein is one row after TCRdb ran MiXCR on the RT-PCR reads. The top ten hold roughly 14% of the sample, which has fewer than 600,000 distinct CDR3 sequences, roughly 7.9% seen once. Material: PBMCs from blood, obtained roughly 24 months after vaccination. Source of these receptors: a man aged 45 to 70 who received an inactivated influenza vaccine.

The V gene is TRBV20-1, the J gene TRBJ1-5, with TRBD1 identical over 7 bases. Germline V gives CDR1 DFQATT, CDR2 SNEGSKA (reference sequence). The CDR3 spans 13 residues. After removal of 4 bases from V and 4 bases from J, the junction contained 4 bases not matched to a gene. The CDR3 bases are TGCAGTGCTATCCCAGGGGGGAATCAGCCCCAGCATTTT. Translation: CSAIPGGNQPQHF.

At least ten counts were recorded for this clonotype. This chain joins TRBV4-1 and TRBJ2-7; 10 bases agree with TRBD2. The germline V gene encodes CDR1 MGHRA and CDR2 YSYEKL. The CDR3 extends over 16 amino acids. The ends lost 4 bases at V and 3 bases at J; junction bases unmatched: 9. CDR3 bases: TGCGCCAGCAGCCCCGTAGCGGGGGGATCCCACTACGAGCAGTACTTC. Translation: CASSPVAGGSHYEQYF.

This clonotype was seen repeatedly, ten times or more. V gene TRBV5-5 combines with J gene TRBJ2-5; D gene uncertain. The ends were cut back, 0 bases at V and 11 bases at J, with 20 bases in the middle. CDR1 SGHKS and CDR2 YYEKEE come from the germline V gene (reference sequence). The CDR3 consists of 15 residues. The DNA for the CDR3 is TGTGCCAGCAGCTTGGGTGCAGGCGCTCAATCGGCTCAGTACTTC. This translates into CASSLGAGAQSAQYF.

This clonotype was observed many times. The chain carries TRBV24-1 and TRBJ2-3; no reliable D call. Germline V gene data show CDR1 as KGHDR and CDR2 as SFDVKD. Trimming took off 7 bases at V and 2 bases at J, with 9 bases between the two ends. The CDR3 runs 13 residues. The CDR3 DNA is TGTGCCACCAGAGGCAGAAACACAGATACGCAGTATTTT. Translation gives CATRGRNTDTQYF.

This clonotype has at least ten counts. Written as DNA, the CDR3 is TGTGCCAGCAGCTTTGGTTCCCAGATTTACAATGAGCAGTTCTTC. Translated: CASSFGSQIYNEQFF. The J gene is TRBJ2-1, the V gene TRBV5-4; unclear D gene. Germline values: CDR1 SGHNT, CDR2 YYREEE (reference sequence). The V gene lost 2 bases and the J gene lost 4 bases, with 13 bases spanning the gap. The CDR3 is made up of 15 amino acids.

This chain connects TRBV4-1 to TRBJ1-2; D is unclear. CDR3 length equals 13 residues. The ends were cut back, 0 bases at V and 7 bases at J, with 9 bases in the middle. Germline V gives CDR1 MGHRA, CDR2 YSYEKL. CDR3 nucleotide sequence: TGCGCCAGCAGCCAAGATGCGTATTCTGGCTACACCTTC. It is translated as CASSQDAYSGYTF.

About this clonotype: The germline gene is not matched at one end of the junction; a read error may be the cause. The chain combines TRBV7-2 with TRBJ1-2; D is uncertain. This CDR3 comprises 11 residues. Germline CDR1 is SGHTA and CDR2 is FQGNSA. This chain's CDR3 is CASSLRDASYF. Written as DNA, the CDR3 is TGTGCCAGCAGCTTAAGGGATGCGTCTTACTTC.

In this sample, this clonotype turned up a few times. The gene calls are TRBV12-3 or TRBV12-4 and TRBJ1-4; D perhaps matches TRBD1 (5 bases). This CDR3 has 15 residues. The V end was cut by 1 base, the J end by 8 bases, with 14 bases between. The CDR3 DNA reads as TGTGCCAGCAGTTTAGGCCAGGGAGGTTTCGAAAAACTGTTTTTT. Amino acids: CASSLGQGGFEKLFF.

This clonotype has a count of ten or more. V and J are TRBV7-2 and TRBJ1-5, with 7 positions matching TRBD1. The V segment lost 5 bases and the J segment 5 bases; nucleotides outside the gene matches: 9. Germline CDR1 is SGHTA and CDR2 is FQGNSA. This CDR3 region has 15 residues. The CDR3 sequence: CASSLWDSSHQPQHF. CDR3 in DNA: TGTGCCAGCAGCCTCTGGGACAGCTCTCATCAGCCCCAGCATTTT. Drawing the rest from reference TRBV7-2 and TRBJ1-5, the complete variable domain is GAGVSQSPSNKVTEKGKDVELRCDPISGHTALYWYRQSLGQGLEFLIYFQGNSAPDKSGLPSDRFSAERTGGSVSTLTIQRTQQEDSAVYLCASSLWDSSHQPQHFGDGTRLSIL.

The chain has TRBV6-2 or TRBV6-3 and TRBJ1-5; TRBD1 matches 10 bases. J gave up 3 bases and V 5 bases, and 7 bases lay outside the gene matches. The CDR3 is 16 amino acids. The V gene's germline CDR1 is MNHEY and CDR2 SVGEGT. CDR3 loop: CASSQRDRGPNQPQHF. The CDR3 region has the DNA TGTGCCAGCAGTCAAAGGGACAGGGGACCCAATCAGCCCCAGCATTTT.

This clonotype was observed a handful of times. The V call is TRBV6-1, the J call TRBJ1-5; D not resolved. V gave up 8 bases and J gave up 6 bases, with 11 bases separating them. Germline lookup yields CDR1 MNHNS and CDR2 SASEGT. The CDR3 extends over 12 amino acids. CDR3 bases: TGTGCCAGCGGCCCCGGTCTTCAGCCCCAGCATTTT. It specifies CASGPGLQPQHF.

V gene TRBV19 combines with J gene TRBJ1-5; maybe TRBD1 (5 bases). The V end was cut by 3 bases, the J end by 0 bases, with 12 bases between. Germline-derived CDR1 and CDR2 are LNHDA and SQIVND (reference sequence). CDR3 length equals 16 residues. CDR3 residues: CASSIGFRASNQPQHF. The CDR3 coding sequence is TGTGCCAGTAGTATTGGTTTCAGGGCTAGCAATCAGCCCCAGCATTTT.

This clonotype was detected only a few times. The chain couples TRBV14 to TRBJ2-2; the D is unclear. The CDR3 consists of 16 residues. Trimming left V 1 base short and J 0 bases short, with 9 bases between. Germline CDR1 is SGHDN and CDR2 is FVKESK. As DNA, the CDR3 is TGTGCCAGCAGCCAAGTTATGGCAGCGAACACCGGGGAGCTGTTTTTT. Translating it yields CASSQVMAANTGELFF.

The rearrangement joins TRBV11-2 to TRBJ1-6, with a tentative D call TRBD1 (5 bases). This CDR3 region has 14 residues. Trimming shortened V by 7 bases and J by 10 bases, and 17 bases separated the two germline ends. CDR1 and CDR2 (germline): SGHAT, FQNNGV. Written as DNA, the CDR3 is TGTGCCAGCACAATGGGGGTGGTCGCGTCACCCCTCCACTTT. Translated: CASTMGVVASPLHF. The whole variable domain, filled in from reference TRBV11-2 and TRBJ1-6, reads EAGVAQSPRYKIIEKRQSVAFWCNPISGHATLYWYQQILGQGPKLLIQFQNNGVVDDSQLPKDRFSAERLKGVDSTLKIQPAKLEDSAVYLCASTMGVVASPLHFGNGTRLTVT.

The chain joins TRBV5-1 to TRBJ2-2; 12 bases align to TRBD2. The CDR3 is made up of 17 amino acids. Germline V gives CDR1 SGHRS, CDR2 YFSETQ. V dropped 4 bases and J dropped 5; count of bases not matched to a gene: 9. DNA for the CDR3: TGCGCCAGCAGCCCCCTACCAGGACTAGCGGGGACCGGGGAGCTGTTTTTT. Translating it yields CASSPLPGLAGTGELFF.

This clonotype came up a few times. The chain has TRBV4-3 and TRBJ2-2, with no clear D. V lost 1 base, J lost 0 bases, and 9 bases lay in between. This CDR3 is built from 16 residues. Per the germline V gene, CDR1 is LGHNA and CDR2 is YSLEER. The CDR3 DNA follows: TGCGCCAGCAGCCAAGGCCCAAGGTCGAACACCGGGGAGCTGTTTTTT. Its translation: CASSQGPRSNTGELFF.

This clonotype was seen at least ten times. The CDR3 spells CASSLTGLSTGELFF. The CDR3 DNA reads TGTGCCAGCAGCTTGACAGGGTTGAGCACCGGGGAGCTGTTTTTT. V is TRBV5-6 and J is TRBJ2-2, with D tentatively TRBD1 (6 bases). Trimming took 1 base from V and 4 from J, leaving 11 bases between them. CDR3 size: 15 residues. CDR1 is SGHDT and CDR2 is YYEEEE in the germline V gene.

This clonotype has at least ten counts. This chain links TRBV5-5 with TRBJ2-7, with D possibly called TRBD1 or TRBD2 (5 bases each). Per the germline V gene, CDR1 is SGHKS and CDR2 is YYEKEE (reference sequence). This CDR3 is 15 amino acids long. Trimming stripped 5 bases from V and 7 bases from J, with 22 bases between. CDR3 amino acids: CASRLRDAVLGEQYF. The DNA for the CDR3 is TGTGCCAGCAGACTACGGGACGCGGTTCTGGGGGAGCAGTACTTC.

There are a few counts of this clonotype. This chain joins TRBV6-5 and TRBJ2-1; D assignment may be TRBD1 or TRBD2 (5 bases each). The CDR3 runs to 15 residues. Looked up from germline, CDR1 is MNHEY and CDR2 is SVGAGI. V shed 0 bases and J shed 6 bases, with 12 bases lying between them. The CDR3 protein is CASSYSRWGSNEQFF. The CDR3 DNA sequence: TGTGCCAGCAGTTACTCGAGATGGGGGAGCAATGAGCAGTTCTTC.

This clonotype showed up just a few times. The chain has TRBV5-4 and TRBJ1-2; TRBD1 is a possible D gene (6 bases). The CDR3 totals 15 residues. Germline CDR1 SGHNT, CDR2 YYREEE (reference sequence). Trimming left V 0 bases short and J 6 bases short, with 15 bases between. The CDR3, as DNA: TGTGCCAGCAGCTTGGAGCAGGGGAGTTTAGATGGCTACACCTTC. Encoded protein: CASSLEQGSLDGYTF.

This clonotype was found a few times. The chain combines TRBV20-1 with TRBJ2-3, with TRBD1 identical over 9 bases. Per the germline V gene, CDR1 is DFQATT and CDR2 is SNEGSKA (reference sequence). The J segment lost 4 bases and the V segment lost 6 bases, leaving 11 bases of the junction unmatched. The CDR3 length is 15 residues. The CDR3 sequence is CSATSLRQGADTQYF. The CDR3 DNA reads as TGCAGTGCAACCTCGCTCCGACAGGGGGCAGATACGCAGTATTTT.

The chain employs TRBV4-3 and TRBJ2-7; D gene unclear. CDR1 and CDR2 (germline): LGHNA, YSLEER. Trimming took 1 base from V and 9 from J, leaving 13 bases between them. The CDR3 covers 13 residues. The CDR3 DNA follows: TGCGCCAGCAGCCAAGGTCGTGTAGACGGGCAGTACTTC. Its translation is CASSQGRVDGQYF.

This clonotype was counted a few times. The V gene is TRBV3-1, the J gene TRBJ2-1, with a tentative D call TRBD1 (5 bases). Germline-derived CDR1 and CDR2 are LGHDT and YNNKEL (reference sequence). V lost 0 bases to trimming and J lost 10 bases, with 13 bases between them. The CDR3 sequence is 14 residues long. CDR3 DNA sequence: TGTGCCAGCAGCCAAGATCTAGGGGATCAGGAGCAGTTCTTC. This sequence encodes CASSQDLGDQEQFF.

This clonotype has a handful of counts. This rearrangement joins TRBV28 to TRBJ1-2; D gene ambiguous. CDR1 and CDR2 (germline): MDHEN, SYDVKM. The CDR3 totals 13 residues. V was clipped by 5 bases and J by 0 bases, with 7 bases between them. The CDR3 spells CASSPRTNYGYTF. Here the CDR3 DNA reads TGTGCCAGCAGTCCCAGGACTAACTATGGCTACACCTTC.

The CDR3 DNA is TGTGCCAGCAGCGTCGGACAGGGGGAGGCCTACGAGCAGTACTTC. This gives the protein CASSVGQGEAYEQYF. The V and J genes are TRBV9 and TRBJ2-7; 10 nucleotides match TRBD1. With 2 bases clipped from V and 2 bases from J, the junction kept 4 bases outside the gene matches. This CDR3 region has 15 residues. The germline gives CDR1 SGDLS, CDR2 YYNGEE.

This clonotype was counted at least ten times. The chain links TRBV20-1 to TRBJ1-1; no reliable D call. The germline gives CDR1 DFQATT, CDR2 SNEGSKA (reference sequence). Trimming pared 2 bases from V and 0 bases from J, leaving 10 bases between. The CDR3 loop spans 14 amino acids. DNA for the CDR3: TGCAGTGCTAGAACTATACAACTGAACACTGAAGCTTTCTTT. This sequence encodes CSARTIQLNTEAFF.

This clonotype has a handful of counts. The rearrangement links TRBV20-1 to TRBJ2-3, with TRBD2 as a possible D gene (6 bases). Germline CDR1 and CDR2: DFQATT and SNEGSKA (reference sequence). V lost 6 bases, J lost 3 bases, and 19 bases lay in between. The CDR3 loop spans 15 amino acids. Written as DNA, the CDR3 is TGCAGTGCATACCGGCCCGGGGGAGAGACAGATACGCAGTATTTT. Protein product: CSAYRPGGETDTQYF.

This clonotype was found a few times. The rearrangement uses TRBV12-3 or TRBV12-4 and TRBJ2-5; TRBD1 agrees at 10 bases. This CDR3 is 15 amino acids long. V lost 5 bases, J lost 5 bases, and 8 bases stayed unmatched. The CDR3 coding sequence is TGTGCCAGCAGTCGTAAGGGACAGGGGTGGGAGACCCAGTACTTC. Translated: CASSRKGQGWETQYF.

This clonotype has only a few counts. The chain recombines TRBV24-1 with TRBJ2-2; D remains ambiguous. Germline V CDR1 and CDR2: KGHDR, SFDVKD. V shed 6 bases and J shed 6 bases, with 13 bases lying between them. The CDR3 has 14 amino acids. The CDR3 region has the DNA TGTGCCACCAGTTCCCGGGTGGGGTCCGGGGAGCTGTTTTTT. Translation gives CATSSRVGSGELFF.

This clonotype appeared a few times. This chain joins TRBV3-1 and TRBJ1-2; D is uncertain. The V end lost 1 base, the J end lost 4 bases, and 4 bases lay between the germline ends. This CDR3 has 12 residues. Germline CDR1 LGHDT, CDR2 YNNKEL (reference sequence). CDR3 sequence reads: CASSQGIYGYTF. CDR3 nucleotides: TGTGCCAGCAGCCAAGGAATCTATGGCTACACCTTC.